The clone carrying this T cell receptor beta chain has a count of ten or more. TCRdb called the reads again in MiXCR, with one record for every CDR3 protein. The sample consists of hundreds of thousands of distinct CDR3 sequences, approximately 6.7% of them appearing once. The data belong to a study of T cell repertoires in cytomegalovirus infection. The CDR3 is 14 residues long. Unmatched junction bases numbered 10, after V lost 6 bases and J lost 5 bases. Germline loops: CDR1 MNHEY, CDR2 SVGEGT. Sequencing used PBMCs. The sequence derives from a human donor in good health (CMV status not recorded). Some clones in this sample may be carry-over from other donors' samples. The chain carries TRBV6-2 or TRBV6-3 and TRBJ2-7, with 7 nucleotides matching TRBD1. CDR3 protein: CASRRQQGSDEQYF. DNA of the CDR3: TGTGCCAGCAGACGTCAACAGGGGAGCGACGAGCAGTACTTC.